The following is a T cell receptor (beta chain) sequence with its context. Its cognate antigen has yet to be identified. The input lacks base qualities; no much larger clone sits a single base away. RNA was extracted using the RNeasy kit, and about 0.5 to 1 ug of the RNA was reverse transcribed with random hexamers. The immunoSEQ multiplex PCR assay, which covers 54 Vbeta and 13 Jbeta segments, was used to amplify TCR beta CDR3 regions. To correct PCR amplification bias, a synthetic template baseline was used for both primer optimization and computational correction. Concerning the study's data processing: Reads were annotated to V, D and J genes per IMGT and analyzed with immunoSEQ Analyzer, keeping only productive sequences. Clonality was calculated as one minus the Shannon entropy normalized by log2 of the number of productive unique sequences. Public and private clones were assessed among the 100 most prevalent clones of each patient and control. A clone was defined as Susac-specific if it was absent from the healthy and MS cohorts, from about 1,100 published viral clones and from other ImmuneACCESS disease sequences. TCRdb itself trimmed the public reads at Q25 with fastp, ran MiXCR and retained productive beta chains. Rows matching on CDR3 protein sequence are summarized as one entry with the most common DNA and genes. The V and J calls, along with clone size, are taken from TCRdb and not from the paper's own processing. This sample is represented by around 200,000 distinct CDR3 sequences; around nine tenths of them were singletons. In total, the top ten clones hold over 0.1% of the sample.

This sample is drawn from a study of CD8 T cells in Susac syndrome (dated by TCRdb to about 2019). At the level of the whole study: Repertoire sequencing was used to test whether CD8+ T cell activation and differentiation in Susac syndrome was antigen driven. The study compared CD8+ T cell repertoire clonality among 12 healthy donors, about 14 Susac syndrome patients and some 16 multiple sclerosis patients.

Counted from cysteine to phenylalanine, this CDR3 has 16 amino acids. CDR3 DNA only is kept here, 48 bases in frame from base 1. Germline trimming: 3 bases from V, 6 bases from J; junction bases outside gene matches: 8. Looking up the germline V gene yields CDR1 KGHSH and CDR2 LQKENI. Results the study describes overall, beyond this receptor: The study acknowledged that relatively few individuals were included in the TCR sequencing and HLA analysis.

Peripheral blood CD8+ and CD4+ T cells from healthy donors, Susac syndrome patients and multiple sclerosis patients were profiled using high-throughput TCR beta sequencing. The multiple sclerosis controls were treatment-naive patients whose relapsing-remitting disease, either stable or active, fulfilled the revised McDonald criteria. Bulk CD8+ and CD4+ T cells were purified by magnetic negative isolation, whereas CD8+ TEMRA cells were enriched by FACS. Blood was drawn into EDTA tubes, processed within 24 hours, and PBMCs were isolated by density gradient centrifugation. PBMCs intended for TCR sequencing were frozen in liquid nitrogen and were later thawed in a 37 degrees C water bath. Purity of sorted or isolated CD4+, CD8+ and CD8+ TEMRA cells was at least 90%.

The rearranged segments are TRBV18 and TRBJ1-1; 12 of the junction bases match TRBD1. The sequencing input was CD8+ T cells from PBMCs. The receptor comes from a human donor with multiple sclerosis. The CDR3: CASSPVTGTGGSEAFF. The DNA is TGTGCCAGCTCACCGGTGACCGGGACAGGGGGCTCTGAAGCTTTCTTT.